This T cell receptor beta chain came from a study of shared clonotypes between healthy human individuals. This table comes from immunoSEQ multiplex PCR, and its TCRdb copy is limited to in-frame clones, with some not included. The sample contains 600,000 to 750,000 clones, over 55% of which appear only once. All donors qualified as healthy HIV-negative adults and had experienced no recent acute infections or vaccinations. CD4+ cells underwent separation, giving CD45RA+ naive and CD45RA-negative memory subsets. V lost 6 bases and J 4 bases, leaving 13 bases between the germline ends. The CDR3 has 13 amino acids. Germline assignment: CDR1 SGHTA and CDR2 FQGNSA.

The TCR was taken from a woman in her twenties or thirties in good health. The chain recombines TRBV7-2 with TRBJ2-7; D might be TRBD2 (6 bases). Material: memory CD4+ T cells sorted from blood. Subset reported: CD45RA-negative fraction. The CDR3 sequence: CASRRGRGYEQYF. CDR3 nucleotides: TGTGCCAGCAGACGCGGACGGGGGTACGAGCAGTACTTC.